This T cell receptor beta chain was profiled in a study of cytomegalovirus exposure and HLA in healthy donors. The study, taken as a whole, reports: Many donors carried some public TCRs, although rarity characterized most TCR sequences. In a later analysis, TCR beta V- and J-gene trimming was associated with a missense DCLRE1C variant.

As regards this clone: The antigen remains unidentified.

Germline CDR1 reads SGHTA; CDR2 reads FQGNSA. The length of the CDR3 is 14 residues. Trimming removed 7 bases at V and 2 bases at J, with 14 bases between. The PCR employed 60 Vbeta primers together with 13 Jbeta primers. Produced via immunoSEQ multiplex PCR; TCRdb's table is partial and in-frame only. This sample's table has roughly 200,000 clones. The receptor was isolated from a girl aged 2 to 9 in good health and CMV-seropositive. Sequencing input: PBMCs. V and J are TRBV7-2 and TRBJ1-2; D might be TRBD1 (6 bases). The CDR3 protein is CASIPGADNYGYTF. The CDR3 coding sequence is TGTGCCAGCATCCCAGGGGCCGACAACTATGGCTACACCTTC.